The T cell receptor (beta chain) under discussion was sequenced for a study of patients and donors after allogeneic stem cell transplantation. This CDR3 is built from 13 residues. The V and J ends lost 1 base and 7 bases respectively, with 11 bases between them. CDR1 and CDR2 from the germline V gene are SGHDN and FVKESK. TCRdb recomputed calls from the RT-PCR reads with MiXCR, one row per CDR3 protein. Altogether about 160,000 distinct CDR3 sequences are present, 20% to 25% being singletons, with the ten largest covering roughly 26%. The chain uses TRBV14 and TRBJ2-7, with D hard to call. This sequence originates from a human donor who was either an allogeneic HSCT recipient or a stem cell or donor lymphocyte infusion donor (not recorded which). It is not recorded whose cells these are; they may come from a transplant donor. Sequencing input: blood, either unsorted or a sorted T cell fraction (not recorded which). CDR3 region: CASSQVASPEQYF. CDR3 DNA: TGTGCCAGCAGCCAAGTAGCTTCCCCGGAGCAGTACTTC.